A selection of T cell receptor beta chains follows, all from one sample in a study of blood T cell repertoires in COVID-19. The protocol was immunoSEQ multiplex PCR, while the TCRdb copy is restricted to in-frame clones and leaves out a portion. The table has about 110,000 clones, roughly 90% seen once; the top ten hold 4.9%. Sequenced sample: peripheral blood. These receptors were collected from a middle-aged man with active or convalescent COVID-19. Each CDR3 is given with its conserved first and last residue. D genes are given only for firm matches. The size field is filled for only some rows; it gives once, few, many or a size class.

J: TRBJ1-2
V: TRBV4-1
size: .
D: .
DNA: TGCGCCAGCAGCCAAGAGGGTGGGGCAGGGAACTATGGCTACACCTTC
CDR3: CASSQEGGAGNYGYTF

J: TRBJ1-1
V: TRBV7-2
size: .
D: .
DNA: TGTGCCAGCAGCTTAAGGAGGAACACTGAAGCTTTCTTT
CDR3: CASSLRRNTEAFF

J: TRBJ1-2
V: TRBV9
size: .
D: .
DNA: TGTGCCAGCAGCTCAGGGGTCCGGGATTCTAACTATGGCTACACCTTC
CDR3: CASSSGVRDSNYGYTF

J: TRBJ2-7
V: TRBV28
size: .
D: TRBD1
DNA: TGTGCCAGCAGTGTCTACAGGGGGCTTGAGCAGTACTTC
CDR3: CASSVYRGLEQYF

J: TRBJ1-1
V: TRBV10-3
size: .
D: .
DNA: TGTGCCATCAGTGAGTCGATTAGCACCAACACTGAAGCTTTCTTT
CDR3: CAISESISTNTEAFF

J: TRBJ2-1
V: TRBV7-2
size: .
D: .
DNA: TGTGCCAGCAGCTTAGATGTAGCGGAGCAGTTCTTC
CDR3: CASSLDVAEQFF

J: TRBJ1-1
V: TRBV2
size: .
D: .
DNA: TGTGCCAGCAGTGTCCAGGGAGGGGACACTGAAGCTTTCTTT
CDR3: CASSVQGGDTEAFF

J: TRBJ2-3
V: TRBV5-1
size: .
D: .
DNA: TGCGCCAGCAGCTTGGCTAGAGGGAGCGGGGATACGCAGTATTTT
CDR3: CASSLARGSGDTQYF

J: TRBJ2-7
V: TRBV10-3
size: .
D: TRBD2
DNA: TGTGCCATCAGTGAGTCCCTAGCGGGAGCCTACGAGCAGTACTTC
CDR3: CAISESLAGAYEQYF

J: TRBJ2-7
V: TRBV7-9
size: .
D: TRBD2
DNA: TGTGCCAGCAGCGTACCTAGCGGCCCCTACGAGCAGTACTTC
CDR3: CASSVPSGPYEQYF

J: TRBJ2-6
V: TRBV24-1
size: .
D: TRBD1
DNA: TGTGCCACCAGTGATCCCTCCGACAGGGGGTACTCTGGGGCCAACGTCCTGACTTTC
CDR3: CATSDPSDRGYSGANVLTF

J: TRBJ2-1
V: TRBV11-2
size: .
D: .
DNA: TGTGCCAGCAGCTTAGGGGCACTTGAGCAGTTCTTC
CDR3: CASSLGALEQFF

J: TRBJ2-5
V: TRBV19
size: .
D: TRBD2
DNA: TGTGCCAGTAGCGCAGGGACTAGCGGGAGGGTCTGGGAGACCCAGTACTTC
CDR3: CASSAGTSGRVWETQYF

J: TRBJ1-4
V: TRBV7-2
size: .
D: .
DNA: TGTGCCAGCAGCCCCCAGGGACTTAATGAAAAACTGTTTTTT
CDR3: CASSPQGLNEKLFF

J: TRBJ1-3
V: TRBV3-1/TRBV3-2
size: .
D: TRBD1
DNA: TGTGCCAGCAGCCGGGACAGGGTCACTGGAAACACCATATATTTT
CDR3: CASSRDRVTGNTIYF

J: TRBJ2-6
V: TRBV19
size: .
D: TRBD1
DNA: TGTGCCAGCGGGGACAGGGGTGGTGGGGCCAACGTCCTGACTTTC
CDR3: CASGDRGGGANVLTF

J: TRBJ2-1
V: TRBV7-2
size: .
D: TRBD2
DNA: TGTGCCAGCAGTACGGGACTAGCGGGCAACAATGAGCAGTTCTTC
CDR3: CASSTGLAGNNEQFF

J: TRBJ1-1
V: TRBV7-9
size: once
D: TRBD1
DNA: TGTGCCAGCAGCTTGTCACAGGGGATCACTGAAGCTTTCTTT
CDR3: CASSLSQGITEAFF

J: TRBJ2-2
V: TRBV5-1
size: .
D: TRBD1
DNA: TGCGCCAGCAGCTTGAACAGGGGGAGAACCGGGGAGCTGTTTTTT
CDR3: CASSLNRGRTGELFF

J: TRBJ2-5
V: TRBV18
size: .
D: .
DNA: TGTGCCAGCTCACCCAGCTTGAGCGGACGATCTCAAGAGACCCAGTACTTC
CDR3: CASSPSLSGRSQETQYF

J: TRBJ1-1
V: TRBV6-2/TRBV6-3
size: .
D: .
DNA: TGTGCCAGCAGTTACTGGGGCAGGGGTCATGAAGCTTTCTTT
CDR3: CASSYWGRGHEAFF

J: TRBJ2-2
V: TRBV5-1
size: .
D: .
DNA: TGCGCCAGCAGCTTGTCGTACACCGGGGAGCTGTTTTTT
CDR3: CASSLSYTGELFF

J: TRBJ2-7
V: TRBV3-1/TRBV3-2
size: .
D: .
DNA: TGTGCCAGCAGCCAAGATTCCGTAAACGAGCAGTACTTC
CDR3: CASSQDSVNEQYF

J: TRBJ2-1
V: TRBV7-2
size: .
D: TRBD2
DNA: TGTGCCAGCAGTCTGGGGGAGGGATCCTACAATGAGCAGTTCTTC
CDR3: CASSLGEGSYNEQFF

J: TRBJ1-1
V: TRBV7-2
size: once
D: .
DNA: TGTGCCAGCAGCTTAGGATGGGGGGGGAACACTGAAGCTTTCTTT
CDR3: CASSLGWGGNTEAFF

J: TRBJ2-7
V: TRBV7-8
size: .
D: .
DNA: TGTGCCAGCAGCTTATCCCCAGGGGACTCCTACGAGCAGTACTTC
CDR3: CASSLSPGDSYEQYF

J: TRBJ1-1
V: TRBV5-1
size: .
D: TRBD1
DNA: TGCGCCAGCAGCTTACAAGGACAGGGGATGAACACTGAAGCTTTCTTT
CDR3: CASSLQGQGMNTEAFF

J: TRBJ2-2
V: TRBV27
size: .
D: .
DNA: TGTGCCAGCAGGCCTACAGGGATAACCGGGGAGCTGTTTTTT
CDR3: CASRPTGITGELFF